Shown below are 6 T cell receptor beta chains from a single sample sequenced in a study of graft-versus-host responses after intestinal transplantation. Their antigen targets remain unknown. Sequenced by immunoSEQ multiplex PCR; TCRdb stores in-frame clones only, minus some. The sample lists more than 85,000 clones, 92% occurring once. The specimen comprised unstimulated CD8+ T cells sorted from spleen or lymph node cells, sampled before transplant. Every receptor here comes from a human donor who was the organ donor for an intestinal transplant.

The CDR3 sequence is CASTNSYNEQFF. The CDR3 bases are TGTGCCAGCACAAACTCCTACAATGAGCAGTTCTTC. The rearrangement links TRBV28 to TRBJ2-1; D is uncertain. The V and J ends lost 7 bases and 0 bases respectively, with 4 bases between them. The CDR3 covers 12 residues. CDR1 is MDHEN and CDR2 is SYDVKM in the germline V gene. The whole variable domain, remainder taken from reference TRBV28 and TRBJ2-1, is DVKVTQSSRYLVKRTGEKVFLECVQDMDHENMFWYRQDPGLGLRLIYFSYDVKMKEKGDIPEGYSVSREKKERFSLILESASTNQTSMYLCASTNSYNEQFFGPGTRLTVL.

The gene calls are TRBV4-2 and TRBJ2-7, with TRBD2 matching 9 bases. CDR1 and CDR2 from the germline V gene are LGHNA and YNFKEQ. This CDR3 spans 17 amino acids. J gave up 0 bases and V 3 bases, and 9 bases lay outside the gene matches. CDR3 amino acids: CASSQTTSGRSSYEQYF. Here the CDR3 DNA reads TGTGCCAGCAGCCAGACCACTAGCGGGCGGAGCTCCTACGAGCAGTACTTC.

The chain joins TRBV7-9 to TRBJ2-7; TRBD2 matches at 12 bases. Per the germline V gene, CDR1 is SEHNR and CDR2 is FQNEAQ (reference sequence). This CDR3 has 15 amino acids. Trimming cost V 5 bases and J 6 bases; bases outside gene matches: 8. The CDR3 spells CASSQLAGGSSEQYF. The DNA for the CDR3 is TGTGCCAGCAGCCAACTAGCGGGGGGATCGAGCGAGCAGTACTTC.

The V and J genes are TRBV4-1 and TRBJ1-1; D gene ambiguous. The CDR3 has 15 amino acids. Trimming stripped 0 bases from V and 3 bases from J, with 11 bases between. Germline V gene lookup returns CDR1 MGHRA and CDR2 YSYEKL. CDR3 in amino acids: CASSQELVFYTEAFF. The CDR3 bases are TGCGCCAGCAGCCAAGAGCTAGTATTTTACACTGAAGCTTTCTTT.

This clone was counted between two and nine times. V gene TRBV5-6 combines with J gene TRBJ2-7, with unresolved D. The CDR3 has 13 amino acids. Looked up from germline, CDR1 is SGHDT and CDR2 is YYEEEE. V was shortened by 4 bases and J by 0 bases, with 8 bases between the two germline ends. CDR3 loop: CASSRTISYEQYF. CDR3 DNA sequence: TGTGCCAGCAGCCGAACTATCTCCTACGAGCAGTACTTC.

J is TRBJ2-1 and V is TRBV27, with 7 bases aligning to TRBD2. J lost 1 base, V lost 5 bases, and 8 bases had no gene match. Germline V CDR1 and CDR2: MNHEY, SMNVEV (reference sequence). The CDR3 spans 16 residues. DNA of the CDR3: TGTGCCAGCAGTCTGACAGCGGGAATTTCCTACAATGAGCAGTTCTTC. Its protein is CASSLTAGISYNEQFF.